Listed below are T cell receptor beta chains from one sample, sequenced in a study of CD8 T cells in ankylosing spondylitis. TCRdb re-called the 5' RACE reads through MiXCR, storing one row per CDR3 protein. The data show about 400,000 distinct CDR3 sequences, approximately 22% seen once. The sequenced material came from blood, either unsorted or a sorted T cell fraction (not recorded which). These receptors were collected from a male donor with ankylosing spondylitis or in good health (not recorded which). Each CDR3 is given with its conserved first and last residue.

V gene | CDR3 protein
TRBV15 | CATSREVGTGVNEQFF
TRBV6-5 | CASILKDRGNNEQFF
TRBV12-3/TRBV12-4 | CASSPPRARGKAFF
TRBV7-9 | CASSSPGQSTGELFF
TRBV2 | CASSEAGTGYNEQFF
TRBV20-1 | CSAKGAHGTSGGLPNEQFF
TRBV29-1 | CSVEDWGTGAYEQYF
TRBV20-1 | CSARDGSAGPSYEQYF
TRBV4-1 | CASSQPLQNRDTDEQFF
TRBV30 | CAWNSGTDTQYF
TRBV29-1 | CSVLGATDTQYF
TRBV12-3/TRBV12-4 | CASSIDRDSYEQYF
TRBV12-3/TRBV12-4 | CASSLGTRHYEQYF
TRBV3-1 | CASSQEAGESSYEQYF
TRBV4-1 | CASSQEGGPGKRQFF
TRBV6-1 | CASRGQGVEQYF
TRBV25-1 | CASSEKQQFF
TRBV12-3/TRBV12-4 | CASSLQAWGEQYF
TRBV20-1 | CSAPRVGPAGYTF
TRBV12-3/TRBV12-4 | CASRGHYNEQFF
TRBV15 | CATGRARETYEQYF
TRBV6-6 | CAHRGVNTEAFF
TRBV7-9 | CASSFDRDTLTDTQYF
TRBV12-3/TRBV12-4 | CASSNFQQPQHF
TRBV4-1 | CASSQEGGGSIQYF
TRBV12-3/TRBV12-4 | CASSLTQEKTQYF
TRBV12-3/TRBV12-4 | CASSLGGGLNEQFF
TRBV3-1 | CASSTRPGTQETQYF
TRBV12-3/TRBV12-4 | CASSHTSGTSGDEQFF
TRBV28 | CASNPAGTHQETQYF
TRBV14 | CASSQGPGWEQYF
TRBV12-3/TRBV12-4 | CASSPRRLNTEAFF
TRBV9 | CASSGRDNPYEQYF
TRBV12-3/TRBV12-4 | CASSATSVNTGELFF
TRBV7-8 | CASSSGASTDTQYF